The clone carrying this T cell receptor (beta chain) has just a few counts. No antigen is known for it. This sample is drawn from a study of T-cell reconstitution after alpha-beta-depleted transplantation in children. General study findings and limits: Counts and diversity of T cells one year after transplant came mostly from newly produced T cells. Surviving recipient T cells and intrathymic progenitors accounted for some patients' high TCRbeta diversity at day 60. Several hundred expanded graft clones reportedly were the source of alpha-beta T cells about two months after transplant.

As it was prepared, the TCRbeta library received unique molecular identifiers. Via MiXCR, TCRdb re-called the PCR reads, giving one row per CDR3 protein. The sample records approximately 220,000 distinct CDR3 sequences, approximately 15% being singletons. The germline V gene encodes CDR1 MNHEY and CDR2 SVGEGT. This CDR3 has 14 amino acids. Trimming cost V 8 bases and J 10 bases; bases outside gene matches: 8. The sequenced sample was PBMCs, mostly from graft donor cells, obtained 360 days after TCRalphabeta/CD19-depleted stem cell transplant. This sequence originates from a male patient aged 2-15 years who had a stem cell transplant for acute lymphoblastic leukemia, so the T cells may come from the graft donor. This chain connects TRBV6-2 or TRBV6-3 to TRBJ2-1; 13 bases align to TRBD2. CDR3 residues: CASAQLAGGGEQFF. CDR3 DNA: TGTGCCAGCGCTCAACTAGCGGGAGGGGGGGAGCAGTTCTTC.